This T cell receptor (beta chain) comes out of a study of T-cell reconstitution after alpha-beta-depleted transplantation in children. The CDR3 contains 15 residues. Germline CDR1 is DFQATT and CDR2 is SNEGSKA (reference sequence). Unmatched junction bases numbered 7, after V lost 0 bases and J lost 4 bases. Findings and caveats of the study: Surviving recipient T cells and intrathymic progenitors accounted for some patients' high TCRbeta diversity at day 60. It was newly produced T cells that mostly accounted for T-cell counts and diversity one year after transplant.

A library of TCRbeta sequences, prepared with unique molecular identifiers, was generated. MiXCR, applied by TCRdb to the PCR reads, yields one record per CDR3 protein. The data contain about 130,000 distinct CDR3 sequences, roughly 10% of them singletons. This clonotype was detected many times. The target antigen is unknown. This chain links TRBV20-1 with TRBJ2-3; 7 positions agree with TRBD2. The specimen was PBMCs, mostly from graft donor cells, collected 180 days after TCRalphabeta/CD19-depleted stem cell transplant. The source is a girl under three years old who had a stem cell transplant for combined immunodeficiency, so the T cells may come from the graft donor. The CDR3, as DNA: TGCAGTGCTAGAGATGCAGCGGGAATGCCAGATACGCAGTATTTT. Translation gives CSARDAAGMPDTQYF.